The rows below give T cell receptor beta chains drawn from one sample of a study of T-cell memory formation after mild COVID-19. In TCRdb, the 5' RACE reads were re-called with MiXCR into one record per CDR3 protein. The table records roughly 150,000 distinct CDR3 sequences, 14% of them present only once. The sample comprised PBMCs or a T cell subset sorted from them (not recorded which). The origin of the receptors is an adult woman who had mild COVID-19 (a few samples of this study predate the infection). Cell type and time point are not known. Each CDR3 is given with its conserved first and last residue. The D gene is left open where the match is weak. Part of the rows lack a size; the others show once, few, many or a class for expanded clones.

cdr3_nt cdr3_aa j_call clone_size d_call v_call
TGTGCCAGCAGGAAATCCTACGAGCAGTACTTC CASRKSYEQYF TRBJ2-7 few - TRBV2
TGTGCCAGCAGCTTCCGAATAAGACAGGGACAAGAGACCCAGTACTTC CASSFRIRQGQETQYF TRBJ2-5 - TRBD1 TRBV7-9
TGTGCCAGCAGCCAAGATTTTGCGGGAGGTTTATCCAATGAGCAGTTCTTC CASSQDFAGGLSNEQFF TRBJ2-1 few TRBD2 TRBV4-2
TGTGCCAGCGGATTTGGGTCCACTGAAGCTTTCTTT CASGFGSTEAFF TRBJ1-1 few - TRBV12-3/TRBV12-4
TGCAGTGCCCGGCGCCCCTCCAGTAGCGGGGGGTGGGATACGCAGTATTTT CSARRPSSSGGWDTQYF TRBJ2-3 few TRBD2 TRBV20-1
TGTGCCAGCAGCTTAGCTATTTCCGTTGGAGTATATGGCTACACCTTC CASSLAISVGVYGYTF TRBJ1-2 - - TRBV7-9
TGTGCCAGCAGTTACGATGACAGGGCCTACACCTTC CASSYDDRAYTF TRBJ1-2 few TRBD1 TRBV6-5
TGTGCCAGCAGCGTAGTTCAGGGAGGCCAAGAGACCCAGTACTTC CASSVVQGGQETQYF TRBJ2-5 few - TRBV9
TGCGCCAGCAGCCAAGATGGGGGGATCACTGAAGCTTTCTTT CASSQDGGITEAFF TRBJ1-1 few - TRBV4-1
TGTGCCAGCAGTTTATTCGGCGGGAGGGCCCTGGGAAATGAGCAGTTCTTC CASSLFGGRALGNEQFF TRBJ2-1 once TRBD2 TRBV12-3/TRBV12-4
TGTGCCAGCAGGGTCGGCACCGGGGAGCTGTTTTTT CASRVGTGELFF TRBJ2-2 few - TRBV2
TGTGCCAGCAGCAAAACGCCCGGGACAGCCTACGAGCAGTACTTC CASSKTPGTAYEQYF TRBJ2-7 few TRBD1 TRBV11-2
TGTGCCAGCAGTTACTCCGCACCGATGAACACTGAAGCTTTCTTT CASSYSAPMNTEAFF TRBJ1-1 few - TRBV6-5
TGCGCCAGCAGCCAAGAGGGGACAGGGGGCGGCACAGATACGCAGTATTTT CASSQEGTGGGTDTQYF TRBJ2-3 - TRBD1 TRBV4-3
TGTGCCAGCCAACTTAAGGGACAGGCTTTCTACGAGCAGTACTTC CASQLKGQAFYEQYF TRBJ2-7 - TRBD1 TRBV14
TGTGCCAGCAGCTCCGCCGCGGAAGATACGCAGTATTTT CASSSAAEDTQYF TRBJ2-3 - - TRBV7-2
TGCGCCAGCAGCGACCGACAGGTTCGCGGTACCGGGGAGCTGTTTTTT CASSDRQVRGTGELFF TRBJ2-2 once - TRBV4-3
TGTGCCAGCAGCCCCCGGACAGGGGAATATGGCTACACCTTC CASSPRTGEYGYTF TRBJ1-2 few TRBD1 TRBV7-2
TGTGCCAGCAGTGGTGAGCGGAGGGAGACCCAGTACTTC CASSGERRETQYF TRBJ2-5 - - TRBV2
TGTGCCAGCAGCCTCGGGCCCTACCGCGGTACGCAGTATTTT CASSLGPYRGTQYF TRBJ2-3 many - TRBV2
TGTGCCAGCAGCCGACCGGGCTTTTACGAGCAGTACTTC CASSRPGFYEQYF TRBJ2-7 few - TRBV7-2
TGTGCCAGCAGCTTAGCAGTCTATGGCTACACCTTC CASSLAVYGYTF TRBJ1-2 - - TRBV7-9
TGTGCCAGCAGCCAAGTTGCCAGGGTGAAGACCCAGTACTTC CASSQVARVKTQYF TRBJ2-5 - - TRBV3-1
TGCGCCAGCAGCCAAGGCCAGGCAGGGGCCAAAGAGACCCAGTACTTC CASSQGQAGAKETQYF TRBJ2-5 - - TRBV4-1
TGTGCCAGCAGCTTATTAGCGGGCCTTTGGTATGAGCAGTTCTTC CASSLLAGLWYEQFF TRBJ2-1 few TRBD2 TRBV7-9
TGTGCCACCAGCCGGAGAGCAGCGGGGGGGCCAGATACGCAGTATTTT CATSRRAAGGPDTQYF TRBJ2-3 - TRBD2 TRBV15
TGCGCCAGCAGCTTAGGCCCGGGACAGGGAGGCACCGGGGAGCTGTTTTTT CASSLGPGQGGTGELFF TRBJ2-2 few TRBD1 TRBV5-1
TGTGCCAGCAGCGCGACTAGCGGGAGCCTAATTTTAAACAATGAGCAGTTCTTC CASSATSGSLILNNEQFF TRBJ2-1 - TRBD2 TRBV27
TGCAGTGCTAGCATTTTAAGCGGGATAAACTACGAGCAGTACTTC CSASILSGINYEQYF TRBJ2-7 many TRBD2 TRBV20-1
TGTGCCAGCAGGGTACTAGCGGGGCCGTCCTACGAGCAGTACTTC CASRVLAGPSYEQYF TRBJ2-7 - TRBD2 TRBV6-2/TRBV6-3
TGTGCCACCAGTGACCAGAGGACAGGGACTGAAGCTTTCTTT CATSDQRTGTEAFF TRBJ1-1 few TRBD1 TRBV24-1
TGTGCCCTCGGATGGACAGGGGACTCCTACGAGCAGTACTTC CALGWTGDSYEQYF TRBJ2-7 - TRBD1 TRBV10-3
TGTGCCAGCAGCGTCCTGCAGGGAGGTGAAGAGCAGTACTTC CASSVLQGGEEQYF TRBJ2-7 few - TRBV9
TGCAGTGCTAGAGTGGGGGGTAGGGGCAAAAACATTCAGTACTTC CSARVGGRGKNIQYF TRBJ2-4 - - TRBV20-1
TGTGCCAGCAGCGTTGGACTAGCGGGACACAATGAGCAGTTCTTC CASSVGLAGHNEQFF TRBJ2-1 - TRBD2 TRBV9
TGTGCCAGCAGCTCGGATACCTATTCACCCCTCCACTTT CASSSDTYSPLHF TRBJ1-6 - - TRBV27
TGCGCCAGCAGCTGGGGGAATCAACAGGTCTCTGGAAACACCATATATTTT CASSWGNQQVSGNTIYF TRBJ1-3 - - TRBV5-1
TGTGCCAGTAGTATTGGAGTAGGCGCAGATACGCAGTATTTT CASSIGVGADTQYF TRBJ2-3 - - TRBV19
TGCGCCAGCAGCCGCGACCGGGACAGGGGGAACGAGCAGTACTTC CASSRDRDRGNEQYF TRBJ2-7 few TRBD1 TRBV5-1
TGCAGCGTCCGACCGCCAGGGCAGGAGACCCAGTACTTC CSVRPPGQETQYF TRBJ2-5 few - TRBV29-1
TGCGCCAGCAGCTTATACTCCCCTAACAGGAGGGTGAACACTGAAGCTTTCTTT CASSLYSPNRRVNTEAFF TRBJ1-1 few - TRBV5-1
TGTGCCAGCAGTTTCCAGGATATCAGAGAAAGTCCGTTCTTC CASSFQDIRESPFF TRBJ2-1 few - TRBV12-3/TRBV12-4
TGTGCCAGCAGCCTCCTTATTAGCTACGAGCAGTACTTC CASSLLISYEQYF TRBJ2-7 - - TRBV27
TGCGCCAGCAGCTTGGCTGGCGGAGGGAACACCGGGGAGCTGTTTTTT CASSLAGGGNTGELFF TRBJ2-2 - - TRBV5-1